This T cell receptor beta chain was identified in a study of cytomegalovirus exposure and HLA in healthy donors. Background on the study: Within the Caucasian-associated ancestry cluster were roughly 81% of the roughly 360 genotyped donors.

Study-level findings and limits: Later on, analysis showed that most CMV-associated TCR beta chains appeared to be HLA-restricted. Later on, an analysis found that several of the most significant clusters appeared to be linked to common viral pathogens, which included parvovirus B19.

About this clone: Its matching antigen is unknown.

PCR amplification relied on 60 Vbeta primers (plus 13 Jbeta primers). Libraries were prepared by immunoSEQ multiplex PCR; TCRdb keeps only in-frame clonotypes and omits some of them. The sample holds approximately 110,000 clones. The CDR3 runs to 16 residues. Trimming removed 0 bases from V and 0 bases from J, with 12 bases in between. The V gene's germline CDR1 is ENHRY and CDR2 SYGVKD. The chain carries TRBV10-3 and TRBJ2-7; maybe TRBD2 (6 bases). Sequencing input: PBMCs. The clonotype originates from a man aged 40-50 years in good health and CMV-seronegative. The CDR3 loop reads CAISESPAGLSYEQYF. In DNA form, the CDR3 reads TGTGCCATCAGTGAGTCGCCGGCGGGACTCTCCTACGAGCAGTACTTC.